Listed below are T cell receptor beta chains from one sample, sequenced in a study of T-cell reconstitution after alpha-beta-depleted transplantation in children. MiXCR, run by TCRdb on the PCR reads, gives a single entry per CDR3 protein. The data show 200,000 to 300,000 distinct CDR3 sequences, with about 23% seen just once and more than 2% held by the top ten. The starting material was PBMCs, obtained before TCRalphabeta/CD19-depleted stem cell transplant. The source is a girl aged 2-10 years with Fanconi anemia, due to receive a stem cell transplant. CDR3s include the opening cysteine and the closing phenylalanine or tryptophan. Each record gives: V gene, D gene, J gene, clone size, CDR3 protein, CDR3 DNA. D genes are given only for firm matches. Rows give clone size only sometimes, using once, few, many, or a class for an expanded clone.

TRBV27,TRBD2,TRBJ2-1,many,CASSQLAGAYNEQFF,TGTGCCAGCAGTCAACTAGCGGGAGCCTACAATGAGCAGTTCTTC
TRBV20-1,TRBD1,TRBJ2-5,many,CSAPDRVETQYF,TGCAGTGCTCCGGACAGGGTGGAGACCCAGTACTTC
TRBV29-1,TRBD2,TRBJ2-3,many,CSVDASGGTDTQYF,TGCAGCGTTGATGCTAGCGGGGGGACAGATACGCAGTATTTT
TRBV2,TRBD2,TRBJ2-1,NA,CASRGDIAGKQFF,TGTGCCAGCAGGGGAGATATAGCGGGAAAGCAGTTCTTC
TRBV30,NA,TRBJ2-1,few,CAWSGGNYNEQFF,TGTGCCTGGAGTGGCGGGAACTACAATGAGCAGTTCTTC
TRBV7-2,NA,TRBJ2-7,many,CASSLQLNYEQYF,TGTGCCAGCAGCCTCCAGTTGAACTACGAGCAGTACTTC
TRBV6-1,NA,TRBJ2-1,NA,CASSEERASNEQFF,TGTGCCAGCAGTGAAGAGAGGGCGTCAAATGAGCAGTTCTTC
TRBV27,NA,TRBJ2-3,NA,CASSLRGPGDTQYF,TGTGCCAGCAGTTTAAGAGGGCCTGGAGATACGCAGTATTTT
TRBV2,TRBD2,TRBJ2-2,many,CASSVTSSNTGELFF,TGTGCCAGCAGTGTGACTAGCTCGAACACCGGGGAGCTGTTTTTT
TRBV29-1,TRBD2,TRBJ2-7,many,CSVELAGGEVRIYEQYF,TGCAGCGTTGAGCTAGCGGGAGGGGAAGTTAGGATCTACGAGCAGTACTTC
TRBV15,NA,TRBJ2-2,many,CATSRTTGELFF,TGTGCCACCAGCAGAACAACCGGGGAGCTGTTTTTT
TRBV4-2,NA,TRBJ2-2,many,CASSLNPTGTGELFF,TGTGCCAGCAGCCTTAACCCCACTGGGACCGGGGAGCTGTTTTTT
TRBV5-5,TRBD1,TRBJ2-7,NA,CASSSRRQGAAYEQYF,TGTGCCAGCAGCTCGCGTAGACAGGGGGCAGCCTACGAGCAGTACTTC
TRBV20-1,NA,TRBJ1-2,NA,CCARDTQLRGRYGYTF,TGCTGTGCTAGAGACACCCAGTTACGGGGTCGCTATGGCTACACCTTC
TRBV5-1,NA,TRBJ2-7,NA,CASSLFSSSSYEQYF,TGCGCCAGCAGCTTGTTCTCCTCCAGCTCCTACGAGCAGTACTTC
TRBV20-1,TRBD1,TRBJ2-7,many,CSKRDRASYEQYF,TGCAGCAAACGGGACAGGGCTTCCTACGAGCAGTACTTC
TRBV20-1,TRBD2,TRBJ2-1,NA,CSARESSGGAYNEQFF,TGCAGTGCTAGAGAGAGTAGCGGGGGGGCCTACAATGAGCAGTTCTTC
TRBV20-1,NA,TRBJ2-7,many,CSASRLKGPYEQYF,TGCAGTGCTAGTCGTCTTAAGGGGCCATACGAGCAGTACTTC
TRBV9,TRBD2,TRBJ2-1,many,CASSVWGGSYNEQFF,TGTGCCAGCAGCGTATGGGGGGGGTCCTACAATGAGCAGTTCTTC
TRBV12-3/TRBV12-4,NA,TRBJ2-1,many,CASSRSLDRFNEQFF,TGTGCCAGCAGCCGCTCCTTGGACAGATTCAATGAGCAGTTCTTC
TRBV5-1,TRBD2,TRBJ2-1,NA,CASSLALAGDKGEQFF,TGCGCCAGCAGCTTGGCCCTAGCGGGAGACAAGGGTGAGCAGTTCTTC
TRBV5-1,NA,TRBJ2-1,NA,CASSSRLDEQFF,TGCGCCAGCAGCTCCCGACTAGATGAGCAGTTCTTC
TRBV10-3,TRBD2,TRBJ2-3,few,CAISEAKLAGGPSSQYF,TGTGCCATCAGTGAGGCGAAACTAGCGGGGGGGCCGAGTTCGCAGTATTTT
TRBV4-2,NA,TRBJ2-3,NA,CASSQVEGVEGTDTQYF,TGTGCCAGCAGCCAAGTGGAGGGCGTCGAGGGCACAGATACGCAGTATTTT
TRBV7-9,TRBD2,TRBJ2-1,NA,CASSLGSSGGTYNEQFF,TGTGCCAGCAGCTTAGGAAGTTCGGGAGGGACCTACAATGAGCAGTTCTTC
TRBV4-2,TRBD2,TRBJ2-2,many,CASSLLAGGPDTGELFF,TGTGCCAGCAGCCTACTAGCGGGGGGGCCGGACACCGGGGAGCTGTTTTTT
TRBV25-1,NA,TRBJ2-4,many,CASKDKYIQYF,TGTGCCAGCAAGGACAAGTACATTCAGTACTTC
TRBV6-1,NA,TRBJ1-3,NA,CASSELLGRNTIYF,TGTGCCAGCAGTGAATTATTAGGGAGAAACACCATATATTTT
TRBV3-1,TRBD2,TRBJ2-3,NA,CASSPQRGETDTQYF,TGTGCCAGCAGCCCCCAGCGGGGGGAAACAGATACGCAGTATTTT
TRBV12-3/TRBV12-4,TRBD2,TRBJ2-1,many,CASSQTSGRGSNEQFF,TGTGCCAGCAGCCAAACTAGCGGGAGGGGCTCCAATGAGCAGTTCTTC
TRBV28,NA,TRBJ1-5,few,CASSLGTEVNSNQPQHF,TGTGCCAGCAGTCTGGGGACGGAGGTTAATAGCAATCAGCCCCAGCATTTT
TRBV6-2/TRBV6-3,NA,TRBJ1-1,NA,CASSYRGLKNTEAFF,TGTGCCAGCAGTTATCGGGGTTTAAAGAACACTGAAGCTTTCTTT
TRBV12-3/TRBV12-4,NA,TRBJ2-3,many,CASSYEGDPRRFTDTQYF,TGTGCCAGCAGTTACGAGGGGGACCCGCGCCGTTTCACAGATACGCAGTATTTT
TRBV6-4,TRBD1,TRBJ2-1,NA,CASSLDRGTGDEQFF,TGTGCCAGCAGTCTAGACAGGGGAACCGGCGATGAGCAGTTCTTC
TRBV6-1,NA,TRBJ1-2,many,CASSEAAWDGSYGYTF,TGTGCCAGCAGTGAAGCCGCCTGGGACGGATCCTATGGCTACACCTTC
TRBV5-1,NA,TRBJ2-7,many,CASSSGQKPSYEQYF,TGCGCCAGCAGCTCCGGACAGAAACCATCCTACGAGCAGTACTTC
TRBV29-1,TRBD2,TRBJ2-7,NA,CSVEALGGGSSYEQYF,TGCAGCGTTGAAGCCCTGGGGGGAGGGAGCTCCTACGAGCAGTACTTC